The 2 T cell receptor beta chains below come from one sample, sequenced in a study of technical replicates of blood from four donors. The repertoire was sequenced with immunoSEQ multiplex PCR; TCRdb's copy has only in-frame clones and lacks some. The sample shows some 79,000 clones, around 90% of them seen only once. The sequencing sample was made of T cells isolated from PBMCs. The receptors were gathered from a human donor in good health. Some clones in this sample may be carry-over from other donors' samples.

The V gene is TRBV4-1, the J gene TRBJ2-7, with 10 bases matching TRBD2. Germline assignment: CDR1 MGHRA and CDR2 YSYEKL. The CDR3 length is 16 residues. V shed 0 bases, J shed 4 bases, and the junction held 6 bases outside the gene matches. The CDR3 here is CASSQDIAGGKYEQYF. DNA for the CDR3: TGCGCCAGCAGCCAAGATATAGCGGGAGGAAAATACGAGCAGTACTTC.

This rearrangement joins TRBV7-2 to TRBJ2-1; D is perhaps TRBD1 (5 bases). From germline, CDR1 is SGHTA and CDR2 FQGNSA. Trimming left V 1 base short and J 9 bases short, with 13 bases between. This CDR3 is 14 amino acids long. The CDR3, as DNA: TGTGCCAGCAGCTTAGGTGGGCAGGGCGGTGAGCAGTTCTTC. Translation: CASSLGGQGGEQFF.